Each of the 20 T cell receptor beta chains below was sequenced from the same sample in a study of radiation and T cells in renal cell carcinoma. The time point is: blood 2 weeks post-SBRT. Indicated treatment: 15 Gy SBRT to primary tumor, nephrectomy 4 weeks later. Assay used: immunoSEQ multiplex PCR; TCRdb lists only in-frame clones, some missing. The profile shows about 150,000 clones, 87% of them singletons. This specimen was blood, taken from a patient whose treatment included radiotherapy and nephrectomy. The receptors stem from a woman in her fifties or sixties with renal cell carcinoma.

V gene TRBV28 combines with J gene TRBJ2-7; possible D gene TRBD2, 5 bases. The CDR3 runs to 13 residues. Trimming took 2 bases from V and 6 from J, leaving 11 bases between them. Germline values: CDR1 MDHEN, CDR2 SYDVKM. CDR3 region: CASSLRGGREQYF. In DNA, the CDR3 is TGTGCCAGCAGTTTAAGAGGCGGGCGCGAGCAGTACTTC.

Comments on this clone: One end of the junction does not line up with germline, which may come from a read error. The chain couples TRBV7-7 to TRBJ1-1; D perhaps matches TRBD1 (6 bases). Germline V CDR1 and CDR2: SSHAT, FNYEAQ (reference sequence). There are 17 residues in the CDR3. The CDR3 coding sequence is TGTGCTAGCAGCTCTTCCTTCCACAGGGAAATGAACACTGAAGCTTTCTTT. It yields the protein CASSSSFHREMNTEAFF.

V is TRBV5-5 and J is TRBJ1-1; unclear D gene. This CDR3 has 14 amino acids. Trimming took off 0 bases at V and 1 base at J, with 7 bases between the two ends. Germline V gene data show CDR1 as SGHKS and CDR2 as YYEKEE (reference sequence). The CDR3 protein is CASSLALANTEAFF. The CDR3 DNA reads TGTGCCAGCAGCTTGGCCCTAGCGAACACTGAAGCTTTCTTT.

CDR3 bases: TGTGCCAGCAGTGAATGGGCAGTATATGCAGATGGCTACACCTTC. This sequence encodes CASSEWAVYADGYTF. The chain couples TRBV25-1 to TRBJ1-2, with no clear D. Germline V gives CDR1 MGHDK, CDR2 SYGVNS. CDR3 length equals 15 residues. Trimming took off 1 base at V and 6 bases at J, with 15 bases between the two ends.

V and J are TRBV5-1 and TRBJ2-7, with D unclear. The CDR3 length is 12 residues. V was cut by 2 bases and J by 4 bases, with 7 bases left in between. The germline CDR1 and CDR2 sequences are SGHRS and YFSETQ. This CDR3 reads CASSFGDYEQYF. In DNA form, the CDR3 reads TGCGCCAGCAGCTTTGGCGATTACGAGCAGTACTTC.

The chain recombines TRBV7-3 with TRBJ1-2, with 8 bases fitting TRBD1. Trimming cost V 0 bases and J 7 bases; bases outside gene matches: 1. Germline CDR1 is SGHTA and CDR2 is FQGTGA. The CDR3 covers 13 residues. The CDR3 coding sequence is TGTGCCAGCAGCTTAACTGGACAGGGTGGCTACACCTTC. This translates into CASSLTGQGGYTF.

This chain uses TRBV19 with TRBJ1-1; 7 bases line up with TRBD1. The CDR3 sequence is 12 residues long. Germline CDR1 and CDR2: LNHDA and SQIVND (reference sequence). The junction had 3 bases not matched to a gene; V was cut back by 6 bases and J by 5 bases. The CDR3 coding sequence is TGTGCCAGTAGGGCAGGGGGGACTGAAGCTTTCTTT. It codes for CASRAGGTEAFF.

DNA of the CDR3: TGTGCCAGCAGTGTAGGCCAGGGCTCCTACAATGAGCAGTTCTTC. It yields the protein CASSVGQGSYNEQFF. The chain is built from TRBV6-1 and TRBJ2-1, with a possible D match to TRBD1 (5 bases). The CDR3 has 15 residues. V lost 4 bases and J lost 0, with 10 bases in between. Germline V gene data show CDR1 as MNHNS and CDR2 as SASEGT.

The rearrangement joins TRBV1 to TRBJ2-3; the table's TRBD2 call for D was not verified on the DNA. TRBV1 is listed as a pseudogene. This CDR3 contains 20 residues. The CDR3, as DNA: TGCACCAGCAGCCAAACCGGGACTAGCGGGGGCCCTGTCCTCACAGATACGCAGTATTTT. Encoded protein: CTSSQTGTSGGPVLTDTQYF.

CDR3 nucleotide sequence: TGTGCCAGCAGCTTACAGGGAGGCGGTCAGCCCCAGCATTTT. It codes for CASSLQGGGQPQHF. The chain combines TRBV5-5 with TRBJ1-5, with a possible D match to TRBD1 (6 bases). The CDR3 runs to 14 residues. The V gene's germline CDR1 is SGHKS and CDR2 YYEKEE (reference sequence). The V end lost 2 bases, the J end lost 6 bases, and 12 bases lay between the germline ends.

This clone was observed a handful of times. This rearrangement joins TRBV29-1 to TRBJ1-3; D is ambiguous. The CDR3 loop spans 12 amino acids. V lost 3 bases to trimming and J lost 4 bases, with 7 bases between them. Germline V gives CDR1 SQVTM, CDR2 ANQGSEA. The CDR3 sequence: CSVEVQGNTIYF. CDR3 in DNA: TGCAGCGTTGAGGTCCAGGGAAACACCATATATTTT.

This clone was seen a few times. The V and J genes are TRBV10-3 and TRBJ2-7; 14 bases line up with TRBD2. V was clipped by 5 bases and J by 2 bases; unmatched bases: 11. The CDR3 has 18 amino acids. Germline CDR1 and CDR2: ENHRY and SYGVKD. The CDR3 here is CAISIPGTSGRRPYEQYF. The CDR3 coding sequence is TGTGCCATCAGTATACCTGGGACTAGCGGGAGACGACCCTACGAGCAGTACTTC.

V usage is TRBV7-6 and J usage is TRBJ2-1; D might be TRBD2 (6 bases). Germline CDR1 and CDR2: SGHVS and FNYEAQ. The CDR3 sequence is 16 residues long. V was pared by 5 bases and J by 6 bases, with 20 bases between. CDR3 loop: CASSARPGLAINEQFF. CDR3 bases: TGTGCCAGCAGCGCCCGCCCGGGGCTAGCGATCAATGAGCAGTTCTTC.

This clone was picked up one time. CDR3 nucleotides: TGTGCCAGCAGACGACTAGCGGGGGATTGGCGGACCCAGTACTTC. It translates to CASRRLAGDWRTQYF. The V gene is TRBV6-5, the J gene TRBJ2-5; 12 bases are shared with TRBD2. The CDR3 consists of 15 residues. The V segment lost 6 bases and the J segment 7 bases; nucleotides outside the gene matches: 9. Looked up from germline, CDR1 is MNHEY and CDR2 is SVGAGI.

The genes are TRBV19 and TRBJ1-2, with 11 bases that match TRBD1. V lost 3 bases to trimming and J lost 4 bases; unmatched junction nucleotides: 7. The CDR3 covers 16 residues. Germline V gene lookup returns CDR1 LNHDA and CDR2 SQIVND (reference sequence). The CDR3 here is CASSIGQGADIYGYTF. The CDR3, as DNA: TGTGCCAGTAGTATCGGACAGGGGGCTGACATCTATGGCTACACCTTC. Together with reference TRBV19 and TRBJ1-2, the CDR3 gives the full variable domain: DGGITQSPKYLFRKEGQNVTLSCEQNLNHDAMYWYRQDPGQGLRLIYYSQIVNDFQKGDIAEGYSVSREKKESFPLTVTSAQKNPTAFYLCASSIGQGADIYGYTFGSGTRLTVV.

In regard to this clone: At the DNA level, this CDR3 is encoded by other sequences in the same sample as well. This sequence joins TRBV7-9 and TRBJ1-4; 9 nucleotides match TRBD1. Germline assignment: CDR1 SEHNR and CDR2 FQNEAQ (reference sequence). V shed 1 base, J shed 0 bases, and the junction held 0 bases outside the gene matches. There are 16 residues in the CDR3. The CDR3 reads CASSLGQGATNEKLFF. The CDR3 DNA reads as TGTGCCAGCAGCTTAGGACAGGGGGCAACTAATGAAAAACTGTTTTTT.

This clone has only one observation. V and J are TRBV5-4 and TRBJ2-1; TRBD2 agrees at 13 bases. The length of the CDR3 is 15 residues. Germline CDR1 SGHNT, CDR2 YYREEE (reference sequence). V gave up 5 bases and J gave up 8 bases; unmatched junction bases: 7. The DNA for the CDR3 is TGTGCCAGCAGTTCACTAGCGGGGGGGCGGGATGAGCAGTTCTTC. Protein product: CASSSLAGGRDEQFF.

This rearrangement joins TRBV29-1 to TRBJ2-7; maybe TRBD2 (5 bases). Germline V gene lookup returns CDR1 SQVTM and CDR2 ANQGSEA. This CDR3 contains 13 residues. With 7 bases removed from V and 5 bases from J, the gap between germline ends came to 18 bases. The CDR3, as DNA: TGCAGCGCCGTATTTATGGAGGATAACGAGCAGTACTTC. Residues: CSAVFMEDNEQYF.

The chain carries TRBV6-5 and TRBJ2-2; 10 nucleotides match TRBD2. V shed 6 bases, J shed 6 bases, and the junction held 4 bases outside the gene matches. The CDR3 length is 14 residues. Per germline, CDR1 MNHEY and CDR2 SVGAGI. CDR3 residues: CASRGGTSAGELFF. The CDR3 DNA sequence: TGTGCCAGCAGGGGAGGGACTAGCGCCGGGGAGCTGTTTTTT.

The chain employs TRBV5-1 and TRBJ2-7, with 12 bases that match TRBD2. The ends lost 4 bases at V and 4 bases at J; junction bases unmatched: 6. CDR3 length: 15 amino acids. CDR1 SGHRS and CDR2 YFSETQ come from the germline V gene. The CDR3 here is CASSPGLAGLYEQYF. The CDR3 region has the DNA TGCGCCAGCAGCCCGGGACTAGCGGGTCTGTACGAGCAGTACTTC.